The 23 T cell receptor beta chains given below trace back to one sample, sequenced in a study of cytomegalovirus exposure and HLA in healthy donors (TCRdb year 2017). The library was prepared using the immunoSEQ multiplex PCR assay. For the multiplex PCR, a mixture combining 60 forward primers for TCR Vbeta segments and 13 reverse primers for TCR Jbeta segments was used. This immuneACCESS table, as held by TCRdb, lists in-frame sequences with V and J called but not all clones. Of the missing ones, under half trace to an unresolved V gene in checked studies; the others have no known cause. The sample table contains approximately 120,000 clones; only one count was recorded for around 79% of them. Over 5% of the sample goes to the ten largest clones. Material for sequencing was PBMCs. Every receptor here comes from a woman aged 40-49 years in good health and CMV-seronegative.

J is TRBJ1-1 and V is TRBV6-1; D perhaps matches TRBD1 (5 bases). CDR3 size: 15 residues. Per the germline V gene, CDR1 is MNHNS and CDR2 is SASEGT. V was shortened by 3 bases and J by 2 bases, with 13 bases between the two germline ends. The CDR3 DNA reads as TGTGCCAGCAGTGATATCGACAGAAGCAACACTGAAGCTTTCTTT. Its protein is CASSDIDRSNTEAFF.

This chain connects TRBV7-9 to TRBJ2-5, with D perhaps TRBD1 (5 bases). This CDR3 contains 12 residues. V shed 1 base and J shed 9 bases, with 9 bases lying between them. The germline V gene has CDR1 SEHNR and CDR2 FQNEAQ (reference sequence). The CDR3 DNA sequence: TGTGCCAGCAGCTTAGTCGAAGGGGCCCAGTACTTC. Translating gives CASSLVEGAQYF. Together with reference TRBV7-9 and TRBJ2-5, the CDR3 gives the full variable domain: DTGVSQNPRHKITKRGQNVTFRCDPISEHNRLYWYRQTLGQGPEFLTYFQNEAQLEKSRLLSDRFSAERPKGSFSTLEIQRTEQGDSAMYLCASSLVEGAQYFGPGTRLLVL.

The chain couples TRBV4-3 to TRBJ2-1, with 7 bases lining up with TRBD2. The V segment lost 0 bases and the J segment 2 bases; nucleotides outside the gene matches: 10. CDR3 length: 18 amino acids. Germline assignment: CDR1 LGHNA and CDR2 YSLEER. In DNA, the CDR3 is TGCGCCAGCAGCCAAGAAGGACCGCGGGAGTCCCCCTACAATGAGCAGTTCTTC. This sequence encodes CASSQEGPRESPYNEQFF.

The CDR3 DNA follows: TGTGCCAGCAGCAAAGGGGCCGGCGATTATTCTAGCACAGATACGCAGTATTTT. This translates into CASSKGAGDYSSTDTQYF. This sequence joins TRBV21-1 and TRBJ2-3; the table's D call TRBD1 went unverified against the DNA. TRBV21-1 is assigned pseudogene status. This CDR3 has 18 amino acids.

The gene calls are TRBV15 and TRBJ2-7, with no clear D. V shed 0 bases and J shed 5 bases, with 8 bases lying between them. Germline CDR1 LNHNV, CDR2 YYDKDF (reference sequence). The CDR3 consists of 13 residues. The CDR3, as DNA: TGTGCCACCAGCAGAGAGTTGCGAAACGAGCAGTACTTC. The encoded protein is CATSRELRNEQYF. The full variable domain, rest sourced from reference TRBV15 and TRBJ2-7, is DAMVIQNPRYQVTQFGKPVTLSCSQTLNHNVMYWYQQKSSQAPKLLFHYYDKDFNNEADTPDNFQSRRPNTSFCFLDIRSPGLGDTAMYLCATSRELRNEQYFGPGTRLTVT.

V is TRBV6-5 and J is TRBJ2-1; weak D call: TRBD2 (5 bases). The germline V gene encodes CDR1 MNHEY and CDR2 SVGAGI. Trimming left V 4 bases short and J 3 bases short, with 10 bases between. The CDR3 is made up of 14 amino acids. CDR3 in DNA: TGTGCCAGCAGTTGGGTAAGCGGCTACAATGAGCAGTTCTTC. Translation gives CASSWVSGYNEQFF.

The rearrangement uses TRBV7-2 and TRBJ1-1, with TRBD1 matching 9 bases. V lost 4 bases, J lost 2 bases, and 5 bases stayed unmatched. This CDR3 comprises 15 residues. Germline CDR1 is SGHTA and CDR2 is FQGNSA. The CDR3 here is CASSSYRGLNTEAFF. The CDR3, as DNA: TGTGCCAGCAGCTCATACAGGGGGCTTAACACTGAAGCTTTCTTT.

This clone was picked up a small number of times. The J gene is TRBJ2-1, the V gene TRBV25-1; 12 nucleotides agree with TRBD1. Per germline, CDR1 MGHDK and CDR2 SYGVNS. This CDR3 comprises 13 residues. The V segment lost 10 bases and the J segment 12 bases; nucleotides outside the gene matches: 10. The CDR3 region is CATSGQGASRQFF. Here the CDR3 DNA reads TGTGCCACTTCGGGACAGGGGGCCTCGAGGCAGTTCTTC.

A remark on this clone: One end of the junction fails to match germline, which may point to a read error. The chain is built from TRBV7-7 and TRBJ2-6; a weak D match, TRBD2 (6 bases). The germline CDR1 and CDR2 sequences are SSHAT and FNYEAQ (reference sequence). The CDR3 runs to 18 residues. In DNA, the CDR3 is TGTGCTAGCAGCTGCGGGATTCCAAAAGGGGCTGGGGCCAACGTCCTGACTTTC. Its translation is CASSCGIPKGAGANVLTF.

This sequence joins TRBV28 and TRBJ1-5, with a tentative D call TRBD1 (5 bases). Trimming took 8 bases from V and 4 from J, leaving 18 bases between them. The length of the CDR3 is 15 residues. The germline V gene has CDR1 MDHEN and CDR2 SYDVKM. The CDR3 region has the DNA TGTGCCAGCGAGAGAAGGGGAGGTGGTAATCAGCCCCAGCATTTT. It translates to CASERRGGGNQPQHF. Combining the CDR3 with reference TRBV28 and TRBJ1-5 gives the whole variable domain DVKVTQSSRYLVKRTGEKVFLECVQDMDHENMFWYRQDPGLGLRLIYFSYDVKMKEKGDIPEGYSVSREKKERFSLILESASTNQTSMYLCASERRGGGNQPQHFGDGTRLSIL.

The CDR3 reads CASSPGQHNQPQHF. The CDR3 bases are TGTGCCAGTAGTCCGGGACAGCACAATCAGCCCCAGCATTTT. The chain has TRBV19 and TRBJ1-5, with TRBD1 identical over 7 bases. This CDR3 has 14 residues. Germline V gene sequence: CDR1 LNHDA, CDR2 SQIVND (reference sequence). V lost 5 bases, J lost 3 bases, and 4 bases stayed unmatched.

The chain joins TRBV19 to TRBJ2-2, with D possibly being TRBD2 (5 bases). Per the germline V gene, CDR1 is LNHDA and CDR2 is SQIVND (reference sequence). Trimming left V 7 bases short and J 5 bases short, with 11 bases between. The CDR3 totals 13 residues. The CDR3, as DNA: TGTGCCAGTAATACTCCGGGAACCGGGGAGCTGTTTTTT. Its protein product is CASNTPGTGELFF.

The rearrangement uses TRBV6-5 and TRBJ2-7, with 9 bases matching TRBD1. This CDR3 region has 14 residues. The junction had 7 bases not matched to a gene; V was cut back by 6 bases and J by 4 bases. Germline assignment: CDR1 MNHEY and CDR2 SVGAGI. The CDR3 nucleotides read TGTGCCAGCAGCCCCGGGACAGGGCGGTACGAGCAGTACTTC. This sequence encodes CASSPGTGRYEQYF.

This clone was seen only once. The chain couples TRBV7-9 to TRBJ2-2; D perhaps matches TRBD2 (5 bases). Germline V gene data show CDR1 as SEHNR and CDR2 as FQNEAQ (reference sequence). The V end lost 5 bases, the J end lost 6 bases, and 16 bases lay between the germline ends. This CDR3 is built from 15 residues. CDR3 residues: CASSPVVISAGELFF. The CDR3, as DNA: TGTGCCAGCAGCCCCGTTGTAATTAGCGCCGGGGAGCTGTTTTTT.

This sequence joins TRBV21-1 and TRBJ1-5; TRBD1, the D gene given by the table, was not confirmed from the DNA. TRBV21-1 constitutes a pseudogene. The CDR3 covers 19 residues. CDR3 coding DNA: TGTGCCAGCAGCAAACCCGGGACAGGGATACCTAATAGCAATCAGCCCCAGCATTTT. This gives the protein CASSKPGTGIPNSNQPQHF.

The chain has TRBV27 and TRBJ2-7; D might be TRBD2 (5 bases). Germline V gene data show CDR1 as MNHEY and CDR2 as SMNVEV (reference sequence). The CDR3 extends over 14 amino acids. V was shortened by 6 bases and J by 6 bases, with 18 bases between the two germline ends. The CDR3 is CASRVGLTPSEQYF. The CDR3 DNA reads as TGTGCCAGCAGGGTCGGACTTACCCCCTCCGAGCAGTACTTC.

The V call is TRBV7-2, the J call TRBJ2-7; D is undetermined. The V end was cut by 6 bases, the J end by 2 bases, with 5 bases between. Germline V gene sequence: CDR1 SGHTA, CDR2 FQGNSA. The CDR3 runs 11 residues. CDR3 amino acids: CASRLTYEQYF. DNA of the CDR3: TGTGCCAGCAGACTTACCTACGAGCAGTACTTC.

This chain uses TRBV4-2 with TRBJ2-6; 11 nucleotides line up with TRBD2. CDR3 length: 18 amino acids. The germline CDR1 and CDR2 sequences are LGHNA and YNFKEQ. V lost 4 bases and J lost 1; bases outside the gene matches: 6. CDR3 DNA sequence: TGTGCCAGCAGCCCAGGGAGGACTAGCGGGTCTGGGGCCAACGTCCTGACTTTC. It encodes CASSPGRTSGSGANVLTF.

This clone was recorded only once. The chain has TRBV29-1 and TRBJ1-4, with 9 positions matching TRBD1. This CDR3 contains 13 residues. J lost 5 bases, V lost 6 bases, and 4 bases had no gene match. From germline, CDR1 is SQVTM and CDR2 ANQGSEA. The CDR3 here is CSVGTGRNEKLFF. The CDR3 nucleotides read TGCAGCGTGGGGACAGGGAGAAATGAAAAACTGTTTTTT.

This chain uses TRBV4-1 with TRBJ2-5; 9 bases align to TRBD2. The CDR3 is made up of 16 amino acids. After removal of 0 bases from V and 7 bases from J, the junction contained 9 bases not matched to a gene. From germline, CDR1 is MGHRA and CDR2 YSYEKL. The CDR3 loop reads CASSQDSSGNPRTQYF. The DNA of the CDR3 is TGCGCCAGCAGCCAAGATTCTAGCGGGAATCCTAGGACCCAGTACTTC.

The CDR3 region is CASSYSSGRETQYF. In DNA form, the CDR3 reads TGTGCCAGCAGTTACTCCTCAGGGCGGGAGACCCAGTACTTC. The chain joins TRBV6-5 to TRBJ2-5, with TRBD1 as a possible D gene (5 bases). This CDR3 comprises 14 residues. Trimming cost V 0 bases and J 5 bases, with 10 bases left between them. Germline values: CDR1 MNHEY, CDR2 SVGAGI.

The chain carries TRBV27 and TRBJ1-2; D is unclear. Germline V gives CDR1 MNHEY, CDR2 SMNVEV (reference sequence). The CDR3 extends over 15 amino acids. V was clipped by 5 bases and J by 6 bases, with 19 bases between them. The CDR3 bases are TGTGCCAGCAGTAGTGTTCTCGAGAGCGCGGATGGCTACACCTTC. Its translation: CASSSVLESADGYTF.

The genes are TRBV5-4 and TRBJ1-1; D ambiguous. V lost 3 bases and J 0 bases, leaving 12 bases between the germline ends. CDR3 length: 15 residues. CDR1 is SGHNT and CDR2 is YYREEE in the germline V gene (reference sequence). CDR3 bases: TGTGCCAGCAGCTACTCACAGACGATGAACACTGAAGCTTTCTTT. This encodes CASSYSQTMNTEAFF.